The 27 T cell receptor beta chains below all came from one sample that was sequenced in a study of T cells in Graves' hyperthyroidism and ophthalmopathy. Amplified regions were TCR beta CDR3 sequences from RNA transcripts. HTBI primers were employed in a first-round RT-PCR of the TCR CDR3. TCRdb recomputed calls from the multiplex PCR reads with MiXCR, one row per CDR3 protein. This sample has hundreds of thousands of distinct CDR3 sequences, with about 45% found just once. Sequenced sample: peripheral blood or thyroid tissue (not recorded which). These receptors came from a woman aged 18-29 years with Graves' hyperthyroidism.

This clonotype appeared a few times. The chain is built from TRBV24-1 and TRBJ1-1; 8 bases are shared with TRBD1. Germline V CDR1 and CDR2: KGHDR, SFDVKD. V lost 7 bases and J lost 1; bases outside the gene matches: 10. This CDR3 has 16 amino acids. The chain's CDR3 is CATRPSGRGRNTEAFF. In DNA form, the CDR3 reads TGTGCCACCAGACCGTCGGGCAGGGGGCGGAACACTGAAGCTTTCTTT.

The rearrangement joins TRBV29-1 to TRBJ1-1, with TRBD1 as a possible D gene (5 bases). The CDR3 has 12 residues. V lost 8 bases and J lost 1, with 11 bases in between. Germline CDR1 SQVTM, CDR2 ANQGSEA. In DNA form, the CDR3 reads TGCAGCCTTGGACACCAGAACACTGAAGCTTTCTTT. Protein: CSLGHQNTEAFF.

Points on this clonotype: A much larger clone sits a single nucleotide away, making a read error possible. V gene TRBV24-1 combines with J gene TRBJ1-2; D is perhaps TRBD1 (5 bases). CDR1 is KGHDR, CDR2 SFDVKD, per germline. There are 12 residues in the CDR3. Trimming removed 2 bases at V and 12 bases at J, with 12 bases between. CDR3 residues: CATSDSGTGHTF. CDR3 DNA sequence: TGTGCCACCAGTGATTCCGGGACCGGCCACACCTTC.

This clonotype was recorded a few times. The J gene is TRBJ2-2, the V gene TRBV7-3; 10 bases are shared with TRBD1. Germline V lookup: CDR1 SGHTA, CDR2 FQGTGA. The CDR3 contains 16 residues. V lost 2 bases to trimming and J lost 4 bases; unmatched junction nucleotides: 4. The CDR3 coding sequence is TGTGCCAGCAGCTTAGGGAGGACAGGGGGCACCGGGGAGCTGTTTTTT. Its protein product is CASSLGRTGGTGELFF.

In this sample, this clonotype turned up many times. This rearrangement joins TRBV7-9 to TRBJ2-6; possible D gene TRBD1, 5 bases. V was clipped by 3 bases and J by 3 bases, with 6 bases between them. The CDR3 is 14 amino acids. Germline lookup yields CDR1 SEHNR and CDR2 FQNEAQ (reference sequence). The CDR3: CASSFRVGANVLTF. The DNA of the CDR3 is TGTGCCAGCAGCTTCAGGGTTGGGGCCAACGTCCTGACTTTC.

This clonotype came up many times. CDR3 nucleotide sequence: TGTGCCAGCAGGAAAGTGGACCACTATGGCTACACCTTC. Translated, it gives CASRKVDHYGYTF. The genes are TRBV10-3 and TRBJ1-2, with no clear D. The CDR3 spans 13 residues. The germline V and J ends were trimmed by 10 bases and 3 bases, with 15 bases remaining between them. CDR1 ENHRY and CDR2 SYGVKD come from the germline V gene.

This sequence joins TRBV7-9 and TRBJ2-7; 7 bases are a match to TRBD2. The germline V gene has CDR1 SEHNR and CDR2 FQNEAQ (reference sequence). This CDR3 contains 15 residues. The V and J ends lost 5 bases and 7 bases, in that order; junction bases with no gene match: 14. CDR3 coding DNA: TGTGCCAGCAGCCCAGAAGCGGGGTGGACCAATGAGCAGTACTTC. It encodes CASSPEAGWTNEQYF.

This clonotype was found a few times. The chain has TRBV9 and TRBJ2-5; 9 nucleotides align to TRBD2. Germline V gives CDR1 SGDLS, CDR2 YYNGEE. Trimming cost V 4 bases and J 5 bases; bases outside gene matches: 15. This CDR3 region has 17 residues. CDR3 nucleotides: TGTGCCAGCAGCAGCCAGACCGCAGCGGGGGGAGGGGAGACCCAGTACTTC. This translates into CASSSQTAAGGGETQYF. Full variable domain (remainder filled in from reference TRBV9 and TRBJ2-5): DSGVTQTPKHLITATGQRVTLRCSPRSGDLSVYWYQQSLDQGLQFLIQYYNGEERAKGNILERFSAQQFPDLHSELNLSSLELGDSALYFCASSSQTAAGGGETQYFGPGTRLLVL.

Regarding this clonotype: One end of the junction is discordant with germline, which a read error may explain. The chain joins TRBV10-3 to TRBJ2-2; no firm D call. This CDR3 has 14 residues. The germline gives CDR1 ENHRY, CDR2 SYGVKD. CDR3 residues: CASSDSDNTGELFF. For the CDR3, the DNA is TGTGCCAGCAGTGACTCGGACAACACCGGGGAGCTGTTTTTT.

V is TRBV19 and J is TRBJ2-5; D unresolved. V dropped 5 bases and J dropped 5 bases, with 21 bases sitting between them. The germline gives CDR1 LNHDA, CDR2 SQIVND (reference sequence). The CDR3 is made up of 16 amino acids. The CDR3 nucleotides read TGTGCCAGTAGTCCCCTACCAGACTGGCTGCGGGAGACCCAGTACTTC. Amino acids: CASSPLPDWLRETQYF.

This clonotype came up many times. The V gene is TRBV10-3, the J gene TRBJ1-6, with D maybe TRBD1 (6 bases). The length of the CDR3 is 15 residues. Between the trimmed V and J ends, which lost 5 bases and 5 bases, there was a span of 13 bases. CDR1 ENHRY and CDR2 SYGVKD come from the germline V gene. The CDR3 loop reads CAISPTGRDNSPLHF. The CDR3 region has the DNA TGTGCCATCAGTCCCACAGGGAGAGATAATTCACCCCTCCACTTT.

This clonotype has only one observation. The gene calls are TRBV29-1 and TRBJ2-7; 9 positions agree with TRBD2. V trimming: 3 bases; J trimming: 11 bases; junction bases outside the gene matches: 17. This CDR3 has 15 amino acids. Germline CDR1 and CDR2: SQVTM and ANQGSEA. The CDR3 here is CSVEGTTDLAGVEYF. As DNA, the CDR3 is TGCAGCGTTGAGGGAACGACAGATTTAGCGGGAGTTGAGTACTTC.

The genes are TRBV7-9 and TRBJ2-3; D not resolved. The germline V gene encodes CDR1 SEHNR and CDR2 FQNEAQ (reference sequence). Trimming stripped 0 bases from V and 0 bases from J, with 7 bases between. This CDR3 has 15 residues. Here the CDR3 reads CASSLATDSTDTQYF. The CDR3 coding sequence is TGTGCCAGCAGCTTAGCGACGGATAGCACAGATACGCAGTATTTT.

About this clonotype itself: A much more abundant neighbour one base away suggests this may be a read error. The genes are TRBV12-3 or TRBV12-4 and TRBJ2-5; tentatively, D is TRBD2 (6 bases). V lost 4 bases and J 9 bases, leaving 12 bases between the germline ends. The CDR3 is 12 amino acids. The CDR3 DNA is TGTGCCAGCAGTTGGGGTAGGGAGGCCCAGTACTTC. Encoded protein: CASSWGREAQYF.

The table lists this clonotype with many counts. The gene calls are TRBV7-9 and TRBJ2-5; tentatively, D is TRBD2 (5 bases). Trimming removed 7 bases at V and 2 bases at J, with 14 bases between. Per germline, CDR1 SEHNR and CDR2 FQNEAQ (reference sequence). There are 14 residues in the CDR3. The CDR3 sequence is CASTRGSSQETQYF. The CDR3 DNA reads TGTGCCAGCACCCGAGGGAGCAGTCAAGAGACCCAGTACTTC.

This clonotype has just a few counts. The chain carries TRBV7-8 and TRBJ1-3, with unresolved D. V lost 1 base, J lost 1 base, and 11 bases lay in between. From germline, CDR1 is SGHVS and CDR2 FQNEAQ. CDR3 size: 16 residues. The CDR3 loop reads CASSLGRTDSGNTIYF. CDR3 bases: TGTGCCAGCAGCTTAGGCCGAACGGATTCTGGAAACACCATATATTTT.

CDR3 region: CASSSILGRELFF. The CDR3, as DNA: TGTGCCAGCAGTTCAATCCTCGGCCGGGAGCTGTTTTTT. This sequence joins TRBV6-5 and TRBJ2-2; D is unclear. The CDR3 contains 13 residues. Per the germline V gene, CDR1 is MNHEY and CDR2 is SVGAGI. Trimming removed 4 bases from V and 9 bases from J, with 12 bases in between.

As for this clonotype: At one end, the junction sequence differs from germline, possibly due to a read error. The J gene is TRBJ1-1, the V gene TRBV7-9; 7 bases fit TRBD1. Per germline, CDR1 SEHNR and CDR2 FQNEAQ (reference sequence). CDR3 size: 12 residues. In nucleotides, the CDR3 is TGTGCCAGCAGCCTTACAGGGGCGGGAGCTCTCTTT. Protein sequence: CASSLTGAGALF.

The chain uses TRBV10-2 and TRBJ1-1; D is unresolved. Germline V lookup: CDR1 WSHSY, CDR2 SAAADI. The CDR3 covers 13 residues. The V and J ends lost 3 bases and 6 bases respectively, with 11 bases between them. The CDR3 here is CASSDPGKAEAFF. CDR3 nucleotide sequence: TGCGCCAGCAGTGACCCCGGGAAGGCTGAAGCTTTCTTT.

This clonotype was seen only a few times. This chain uses TRBV10-3 with TRBJ1-6; D remains ambiguous. The length of the CDR3 is 13 residues. V was clipped by 4 bases and J by 9 bases, with 10 bases between them. The V gene's germline CDR1 is ENHRY and CDR2 SYGVKD. CDR3: CAISVGSPSPLHF. DNA of the CDR3: TGTGCCATCAGTGTGGGCAGCCCTTCACCCCTCCACTTT.

This clonotype was detected a few times. The gene calls are TRBV20-1 and TRBJ1-1, with 10 bases matching TRBD1. CDR1 and CDR2 (germline): DFQATT, SNEGSKA (reference sequence). V gave up 5 bases and J gave up 4 bases; unmatched junction bases: 4. The CDR3 sequence is 13 residues long. The CDR3 protein is CSASRTGGTEAFF. The CDR3 DNA sequence: TGCAGTGCTTCACGGACAGGGGGCACTGAAGCTTTCTTT.

This chain uses TRBV25-1 with TRBJ1-2; no clear D. Between the trimmed V and J ends, which lost 6 bases and 3 bases, there was a span of 14 bases. The CDR3 length is 14 residues. Per the germline V gene, CDR1 is MGHDK and CDR2 is SYGVNS. The CDR3: CASSSGGSDYGYTF. The CDR3 region has the DNA TGTGCCAGCAGCTCCGGAGGATCTGACTATGGCTACACCTTC.

The table lists this clonotype with a few counts. This clone may be a read error of a much larger clone one base away. V and J are TRBV15 and TRBJ1-5; no clear D gene. V lost 4 bases to trimming and J lost 6 bases, with 19 bases between them. Germline lookup yields CDR1 LNHNV and CDR2 YYDKDF (reference sequence). This CDR3 spans 16 amino acids. For the CDR3, the DNA is TGTGCCACCAGCATCCCCCTTCAGCCCGGAGTTCAGCCCCAGCATTTT. This sequence encodes CATSIPLQPGVQPQHF. Based on the CDR3 plus reference TRBV15 and TRBJ1-5, the full variable domain is DAMVIQNPRYQVTQFGKPVTLSCSQTLNHNVMYWYQQKSSQAPKLLFHYYDKDFNNEADTPDNFQSRRPNTSFCFLDIRSPGLGDTAMYLCATSIPLQPGVQPQHFGDGTRLSIL.

Details on this clonotype: A read error may be the cause here, since a much bigger clone is one base away. The chain combines TRBV25-1 with TRBJ1-2; D uncertain. CDR1 and CDR2 (germline): MGHDK, SYGVNS. The CDR3 extends over 12 amino acids. The ends were cut back, 4 bases at V and 3 bases at J, with 6 bases in the middle. This CDR3 reads CASSGFDYGYTF. As DNA, the CDR3 is TGTGCCAGCAGTGGGTTTGACTATGGCTACACCTTC.

This rearrangement joins TRBV24-1 to TRBJ1-6, with 7 bases aligning to TRBD1. Germline CDR1 is KGHDR and CDR2 is SFDVKD. The CDR3 has 14 amino acids. Trimming took 1 base from V and 8 from J; bases not matched to a gene: 1. CDR3 sequence: CATSDFDRDSPLHF. DNA of the CDR3: TGTGCCACCAGTGATTTCGACAGGGATTCACCCCTCCACTTT.

This clonotype was seen only once. Its ends do not fully match the called genes, so a read error is possible. The rearrangement links TRBV24-1 to TRBJ1-2; no clear D. Germline-derived CDR1 and CDR2 are KGHDR and SFDVKD. The CDR3 contains 14 residues. CDR3 sequence (DNA): TGTGCCACCGGTGATTTGGAGGTAAACTATGGCTACACCTTC. Amino acids: CATGDLEVNYGYTF.

This clonotype is a singleton in its sample. The chain joins TRBV7-9 to TRBJ1-3; D is perhaps TRBD1 (6 bases). The germline gives CDR1 SEHNR, CDR2 FQNEAQ (reference sequence). V was shortened by 7 bases and J by 0 bases, with 10 bases between the two germline ends. This CDR3 comprises 14 residues. The CDR3 sequence: CASTNRVSGNTIYF. The CDR3 nucleotides read TGTGCCAGCACCAACAGGGTCTCTGGAAACACCATATATTTT.